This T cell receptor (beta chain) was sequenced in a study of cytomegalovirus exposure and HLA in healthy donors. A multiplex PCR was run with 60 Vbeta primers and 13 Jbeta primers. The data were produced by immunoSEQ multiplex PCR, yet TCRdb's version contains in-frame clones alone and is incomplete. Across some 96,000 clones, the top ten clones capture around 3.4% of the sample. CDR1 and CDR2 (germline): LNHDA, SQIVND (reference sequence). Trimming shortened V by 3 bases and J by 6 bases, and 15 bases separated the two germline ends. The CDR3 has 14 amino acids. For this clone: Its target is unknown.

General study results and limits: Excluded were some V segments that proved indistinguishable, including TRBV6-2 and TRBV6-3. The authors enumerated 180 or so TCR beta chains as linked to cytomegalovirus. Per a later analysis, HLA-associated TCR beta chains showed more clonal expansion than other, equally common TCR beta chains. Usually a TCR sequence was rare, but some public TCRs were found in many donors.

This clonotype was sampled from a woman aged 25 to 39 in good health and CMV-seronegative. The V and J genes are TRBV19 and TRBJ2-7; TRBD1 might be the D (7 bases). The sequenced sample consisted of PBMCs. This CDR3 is CASSIGQGGSEQYF. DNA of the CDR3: TGTGCCAGTAGTATTGGTCAGGGGGGATCCGAGCAGTACTTC. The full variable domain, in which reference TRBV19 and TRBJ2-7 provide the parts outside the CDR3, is DGGITQSPKYLFRKEGQNVTLSCEQNLNHDAMYWYRQDPGQGLRLIYYSQIVNDFQKGDIAEGYSVSREKKESFPLTVTSAQKNPTAFYLCASSIGQGGSEQYFGPGTRLTVT.